The table lists the clone carrying this T cell receptor (beta chain) with a few counts. Antigen: not known. This sample's time point: blood 2 weeks post-SBRT. Treatment noted: 15 Gy SBRT to primary tumor, nephrectomy 4 weeks later. The patient's renal cell carcinoma had clear cell pathology. V shed 2 bases and J 4 bases; nucleotides not matched to a gene: 2. Germline CDR1 is MNHEY and CDR2 is SVGAGI. The CDR3 has 14 residues. This sample is drawn from a study of radiation and T cells in renal cell carcinoma. General study findings and limits: In blood, top tumor clones expanded by 2 weeks, shrinking by 4.

Sequencing used immunoSEQ multiplex PCR; TCRdb keeps in-frame clones, though not all of them. The table has more than 20,000 clones, approximately 81% seen once. The TCR originated in a man in his 60s with renal cell carcinoma. Specimen: blood, collected from a patient whose treatment included radiotherapy and nephrectomy. The chain employs TRBV6-5 and TRBJ2-5; 9 positions agree with TRBD2. The CDR3 DNA sequence: TGTGCCAGCAGTTACGAAGCGGGAGGAGAGACCCAGTACTTC. It encodes CASSYEAGGETQYF.